This entry is about one T cell receptor (beta chain). Its antigen is undetermined. One end of the junction varies from germline; a read error may be responsible. Starting material of 500 ng total RNA yielded TCR beta cDNA via a constant-region primer. TCR beta libraries came from three nested multiplex PCR rounds using slightly modified ARM-PCR. A C-beta reverse primer and TRBV1-TRBV30 forward primers served in each of the first two PCR rounds, at approximately 10 cycles apiece. MiXCR, applied by TCRdb to the multiplex PCR reads, yields one record per CDR3 protein. The sample records around 330,000 distinct CDR3 sequences, approximately 58% being singletons. These data belong to a study of tumor-infiltrating lymphocytes in primary liver carcinoma. Study-wide points: Whereas tumor region pairs overlapped more, tumor-adjacent and tumor-blood pairs overlapped less.

It was unsorted whole blood that yielded blood RNA, and germline DNA was also extracted. CDR1 SNHLY and CDR2 FYNNEI come from the germline V gene. The CDR3 is 14 amino acids. The J gene is TRBJ1-1, the V gene TRBV2, with unresolved D. The clonotype comes from a woman aged 25 to 45 with primary liver carcinoma and hepatitis B virus infection. Sequencing input: peripheral blood. CDR3 DNA sequence: TGTGCCAGCATCCTGCGGGGATTGAGTACTGAAGCTCTCTTT. This encodes CASILRGLSTEALF.